Each of the 25 T cell receptor beta chains below was sequenced from the same sample in a study of blood T cell repertoires in COVID-19. This table comes from immunoSEQ multiplex PCR, and its TCRdb copy is limited to in-frame clones, with some not included. The sample contains about 170,000 clones, more than 90% of which appear only once. The sample consisted of peripheral blood. Source of these receptors: a man between 45 and 60 years old with acute or convalescent COVID-19.

This chain connects TRBV5-1 to TRBJ2-5; TRBD2 matches at 7 bases. CDR3 length equals 14 residues. The V and J ends lost 0 bases and 2 bases, in that order; junction bases with no gene match: 1. Germline V gene lookup returns CDR1 SGHRS and CDR2 YFSETQ. The CDR3 is CASSLAGGQETQYF. The CDR3, as DNA: TGCGCCAGCAGCTTGGCGGGGGGACAAGAGACCCAGTACTTC.

CDR3 in amino acids: CAIRETSEIGEQYF. DNA of the CDR3: TGTGCCATCAGAGAGACTAGCGAGATAGGAGAGCAGTACTTC. The V gene is TRBV10-3, the J gene TRBJ2-7; 8 bases line up with TRBD2. The CDR3 loop spans 14 amino acids. Germline trimming cut 6 bases from V and 7 bases from J; bases unmatched to any gene: 11. Germline CDR1 ENHRY, CDR2 SYGVKD.

This clone has just one count. V usage is TRBV7-2 and J usage is TRBJ1-2, with 9 bases identical to TRBD1. CDR1 SGHTA and CDR2 FQGNSA come from the germline V gene. This CDR3 spans 14 amino acids. V lost 5 bases and J lost 6; bases outside the gene matches: 7. CDR3 nucleotide sequence: TGTGCCAGCAGCAAGGGGACAGGGTACGATGGCTACACCTTC. Residues: CASSKGTGYDGYTF.

The chain has TRBV21-1 and TRBJ2-7; the DNA was not compared with TRBD1, the D call given in the table. TRBV21-1 is tagged as a pseudogene. This CDR3 comprises 15 residues. The CDR3 spells CASSKGTGANYEQYF. CDR3 sequence (DNA): TGTGCCAGCAGCAAAGGGACAGGGGCTAACTACGAGCAGTACTTC.

This clone came up once. This rearrangement joins TRBV10-1 to TRBJ2-5; 7 bases match TRBD2. In germline, CDR1 is WNHNN, CDR2 SYGVQD (reference sequence). The trim removed 3 bases at V and 1 base at J, leaving 5 bases unmatched. The CDR3 consists of 15 residues. The CDR3 bases are TGCGCCAGCAGTGATCAAAGGGAGGGCCAAGAGACCCAGTACTTC. Protein: CASSDQREGQETQYF.

This chain links TRBV5-4 with TRBJ2-1, with a tentative D call TRBD2 (5 bases). The CDR3 is 15 residues long. Looked up from germline, CDR1 is SGHNT and CDR2 is YYREEE (reference sequence). V was clipped by 2 bases and J by 4 bases, with 13 bases between them. The CDR3 region is CASSFDYSTYNEQFF. The CDR3 DNA follows: TGTGCCAGCAGCTTTGACTACTCAACTTACAATGAGCAGTTCTTC.

The V call is TRBV3-1 (or the pseudogene TRBV3-2), the J call TRBJ1-6; the D gene is possibly TRBD1 (5 bases). Trimming cost V 3 bases and J 15 bases, with 12 bases left between them. Germline loops: CDR1 LGHDT, CDR2 YNNKEL (reference sequence). This CDR3 has 12 amino acids. CDR3 nucleotides: TGTGCCAGCAGCCATAGTGCCAGGGTCCTCCACTTT. Its translation: CASSHSARVLHF.

The rearrangement uses TRBV4-2 and TRBJ1-1, with D possibly TRBD1 on 6 matching bases. CDR3 length: 15 amino acids. Trimming cost V 0 bases and J 1 base, with 9 bases left between them. Germline lookup yields CDR1 LGHNA and CDR2 YNFKEQ. CDR3 DNA sequence: TGTGCCAGCAGCCAAGACCCAGGGGCGAACACTGAAGCTTTCTTT. It yields the protein CASSQDPGANTEAFF.

DNA for the CDR3: TGTGCCAGCAGCCGATGGTTCGGGGAGGTTAGGAATTCACCCCTCCACTTT. Its translation is CASSRWFGEVRNSPLHF. This chain uses TRBV6-6 with TRBJ1-6; D is undetermined. V was pared by 6 bases and J by 7 bases, with 22 bases between. Germline V CDR1 and CDR2: MNHNY, SVGAGI (reference sequence). The CDR3 extends over 17 amino acids.

The V gene is TRBV7-2, the J gene TRBJ2-5; no clear D gene. This CDR3 comprises 13 residues. With 2 bases removed from V and 10 bases from J, the gap between germline ends came to 14 bases. Germline V gene data show CDR1 as SGHTA and CDR2 as FQGNSA. Here the CDR3 DNA reads TGTGCCAGCAGCTTAATAAACATCCAGGACCAGTACTTC. Encoded protein: CASSLINIQDQYF.

This clone showed up just once. This sequence joins TRBV6-6 and TRBJ2-7; perhaps TRBD2 as D (6 bases). Trimming left V 6 bases short and J 5 bases short, with 14 bases between. The CDR3 covers 13 residues. Germline CDR1 reads MNHNY; CDR2 reads SVGAGI (reference sequence). The CDR3 nucleotides are TGTGCCAGCAGGAGCGGGTCCGGTCACGAGCAGTACTTC. As protein: CASRSGSGHEQYF.

This rearrangement joins TRBV19 to TRBJ1-1, with 7 bases matching TRBD1. V was clipped by 6 bases and J by 6 bases; unmatched bases: 7. Germline lookup yields CDR1 LNHDA and CDR2 SQIVND (reference sequence). This CDR3 has 13 amino acids. The CDR3 sequence is CASRTGDHAEAFF. CDR3 DNA sequence: TGTGCCAGTAGAACAGGGGACCACGCTGAAGCTTTCTTT.

The J gene is TRBJ1-1, the V gene TRBV27; D unclear. This CDR3 has 15 residues. The V end lost 1 base, the J end lost 4 bases, and 13 bases lay between the germline ends. Germline values: CDR1 MNHEY, CDR2 SMNVEV (reference sequence). CDR3 region: CASSLYALEATEAFF. In DNA, the CDR3 is TGTGCCAGCAGTTTATATGCGTTGGAGGCCACTGAAGCTTTCTTT.

The J gene is TRBJ2-1, the V gene TRBV9; TRBD2 might be the D (8 bases). This CDR3 region has 20 residues. The V end was cut by 3 bases, the J end by 4 bases, with 29 bases between. Germline V lookup: CDR1 SGDLS, CDR2 YYNGEE. The CDR3 DNA reads TGTGCCAGCAGCGGATCCGGGACAGCGATCACCGGGGGGGCATACAATGAGCAGTTCTTC. This encodes CASSGSGTAITGGAYNEQFF.

The chain carries TRBV5-1 and TRBJ2-1; D possibly corresponds to TRBD2 (5 bases). This CDR3 is 14 amino acids long. The germline CDR1 and CDR2 sequences are SGHRS and YFSETQ. Trimming removed 5 bases at V and 0 bases at J, with 9 bases between. This CDR3 reads CASRERTSYNEQFF. DNA for the CDR3: TGCGCCAGCAGGGAGCGGACCTCCTACAATGAGCAGTTCTTC.

This rearrangement joins TRBV7-8 to TRBJ2-5; the D gene is possibly TRBD2 (7 bases). V shed 4 bases and J shed 4 bases, with 16 bases lying between them. This CDR3 has 15 residues. The germline gives CDR1 SGHVS, CDR2 FQNEAQ. The CDR3 sequence is CASSSSGGALETQYF. The CDR3 DNA follows: TGTGCCAGCAGCTCGAGTGGGGGGGCCTTAGAGACCCAGTACTTC.

V and J are TRBV20-1 and TRBJ2-7; tentatively, D is TRBD2 (5 bases). Trimming shortened V by 6 bases and J by 1 base, and 7 bases separated the two germline ends. Per germline, CDR1 DFQATT and CDR2 SNEGSKA (reference sequence). This CDR3 comprises 11 residues. CDR3 in amino acids: CSAGKSYEQYF. The CDR3 region has the DNA TGCAGTGCCGGGAAGTCCTACGAGCAGTACTTC.

The chain couples TRBV5-4 to TRBJ2-5, with D maybe TRBD1 (7 bases). V lost 7 bases and J 5 bases, leaving 15 bases between the germline ends. CDR1 is SGHNT, CDR2 YYREEE, per germline (reference sequence). This CDR3 has 13 amino acids. CDR3 in amino acids: CASVRAGQETQYF. The DNA for the CDR3 is TGTGCCAGCGTTCGGGCGGGACAGGAGACCCAGTACTTC.

The rearrangement joins TRBV30 to TRBJ1-2; weak D call: TRBD1 (5 bases). Germline V gene data show CDR1 as GTSNPN and CDR2 as SVGIG (reference sequence). V was shortened by 0 bases and J by 7 bases, with 9 bases between the two germline ends. The CDR3 has 12 residues. The CDR3 bases are TGTGCCTGGAGTGTATGGGGGGGTGGCTACACCTTC. Translation gives CAWSVWGGGYTF.

The chain combines TRBV19 with TRBJ1-4; 8 positions agree with TRBD1. The ends lost 6 bases at V and 2 bases at J; junction bases unmatched: 2. CDR3 length: 14 residues. Germline CDR1 reads LNHDA; CDR2 reads SQIVND (reference sequence). The CDR3 loop reads CASRTGVTNEKLFF. DNA for the CDR3: TGTGCCAGTAGGACAGGGGTCACTAATGAAAAACTGTTTTTT.

This rearrangement joins TRBV20-1 to TRBJ2-7; weak D call: TRBD2 (7 bases). Germline V gives CDR1 DFQATT, CDR2 SNEGSKA (reference sequence). V was trimmed by 3 bases and J by 3 bases, leaving 33 bases between them. The CDR3 has 20 residues. CDR3 sequence: CSASRAAGARAAGLRYEQYF. The CDR3 DNA is TGCAGTGCTAGTAGGGCGGCGGGGGCCCGAGCGGCTGGGCTTCGCTACGAGCAGTACTTC.

The V call is TRBV4-2, the J call TRBJ2-1; TRBD1 is a possible D gene (7 bases). V was clipped by 1 base and J by 5 bases, with 15 bases between them. Germline assignment: CDR1 LGHNA and CDR2 YNFKEQ. The CDR3 runs to 16 residues. Here the CDR3 reads CASSQGQGGLNNEQFF. CDR3 nucleotide sequence: TGTGCCAGCAGCCAAGGTCAGGGGGGCCTTAACAATGAGCAGTTCTTC.

The sample holds a few counts of this clone. The chain has TRBV6-2 or TRBV6-3 and TRBJ1-6; the D gene is possibly TRBD1 (6 bases). CDR3 size: 18 residues. V was cut by 2 bases and J by 0 bases, with 14 bases left in between. Germline V lookup: CDR1 MNHEY, CDR2 SVGEGT. The CDR3 sequence: CASSYGDQGSSYNSPLHF. The CDR3 DNA is TGTGCCAGCAGTTACGGGGATCAGGGGAGCTCCTATAATTCACCCCTCCACTTT.

The chain combines TRBV7-2 with TRBJ2-2; D gene ambiguous. The CDR3 runs 13 residues. Germline values: CDR1 SGHTA, CDR2 FQGNSA. V lost 1 base and J 8 bases, leaving 8 bases between the germline ends. The CDR3: CASSLDFAGELFF. CDR3 DNA: TGTGCCAGCAGCTTAGATTTCGCGGGGGAGCTGTTTTTT.

V gene TRBV9 combines with J gene TRBJ2-5, with TRBD1 identical over 7 bases. J was trimmed by 3 bases and V by 2 bases; bases with no gene match: 1. The CDR3 sequence is 13 residues long. Germline assignment: CDR1 SGDLS and CDR2 YYNGEE. This chain's CDR3 is CASSVGTEETQYF. The CDR3 DNA follows: TGTGCCAGCAGCGTTGGGACAGAAGAGACCCAGTACTTC.